This T cell receptor beta chain was observed in a study of T cell responses to AZD1222 COVID-19 vaccine. Study-wide findings and caveats: There were repertoire samples only from the period after the peak T cell response. Spike-specific TCR breadth and depth went up after people got two AZD1222 doses. It should be noted that donors were predominantly white British and more often female, and clonal diversity was possibly underestimated.

The germline V gene encodes CDR1 SGHTA and CDR2 FQGNSA. This CDR3 region has 14 residues. Unmatched junction bases numbered 7, after V lost 5 bases and J lost 8 bases. A remark on this clone: Its antigen remains unknown.

Profiling relied on immunoSEQ multiplex PCR, and the TCRdb table lists in-frame clones only, not all of them. The top ten clones hold about 14% of a sample with some 70,000 clones, under 90% of them seen once. The TCR sequence derives from an adult who received the AZD1222 COVID-19 vaccine. This chain uses TRBV7-2 with TRBJ1-4, with 8 bases matching TRBD1. The sequences come from peripheral blood, collected 28 days after the second AZD1222 dose. DNA of the CDR3: TGTGCCAGCAGCGTCGGACAGGGCAGGGAAAAACTGTTTTTT. Amino acid sequence: CASSVGQGREKLFF.